The rows below give T cell receptor beta chains drawn from one sample of a study of blood T cell repertoires in COVID-19. Assay used: immunoSEQ multiplex PCR; TCRdb lists only in-frame clones, some missing. The table includes some 170,000 clones, 82% detected once. Sequenced material: peripheral blood. The receptors derive from a woman in her 70s with acute or convalescent COVID-19. Each CDR3 is given with its conserved first and last residue. A D gene is named only where the DNA matches it firmly. Clone size, where shown, is once, few, many, or a class for clones that have expanded.

cdr3_aa cdr3_nt v_call d_call clone_size j_call
CATSDSGQGAGNTIYF TGTGCCACCAGTGATTCGGGACAGGGAGCTGGAAACACCATATATTTT TRBV24-1 TRBD1 NA TRBJ1-3
CASSKVAGAYAGELFF TGCGCCAGCAGCAAGGTAGCGGGGGCCTACGCCGGGGAGCTGTTTTTT TRBV5-1 TRBD2 NA TRBJ2-2
CASSPRQGSDTGELFF TGTGCCAGCTCACCCCGACAGGGCTCAGACACCGGGGAGCTGTTTTTT TRBV18 TRBD1 NA TRBJ2-2
CASSPPRRMGETQYF TGTGCCAGCAGCCCTCCTAGGCGGATGGGAGAGACCCAGTACTTC TRBV7-9 NA few TRBJ2-5
CAISAGHEQFF TGTGCCATCAGTGCGGGTCATGAGCAGTTCTTC TRBV10-3 NA NA TRBJ2-1
CASSLNTGGTEAFF TGTGCCAGCAGCTTAAACACAGGGGGAACTGAAGCTTTCTTT TRBV7-2 TRBD1 few TRBJ1-1
CASSNGQAGSGNTIYF TGTGCCAGCTCAAATGGGCAGGCTGGCTCTGGAAACACCATATATTTT TRBV18 NA few TRBJ1-3
CASSSMRAANTGELFF TGTGCCAGCAGCTCAATGAGGGCCGCGAACACCGGGGAGCTGTTTTTT TRBV7-8 NA NA TRBJ2-2
CSASPPNRRGRGDNSPLHF TGCAGTGCTAGTCCCCCCAATCGGAGGGGAAGAGGGGACAATTCACCCCTCCACTTT TRBV20-1 NA NA TRBJ1-6
CASSLVRDTEAFF TGTGCCAGCAGCTTAGTCCGCGACACTGAAGCTTTCTTT TRBV11-3 NA once TRBJ1-1
CASSLLGQGDEKLFF TGTGCCAGCAGTTTGTTGGGACAGGGGGATGAAAAACTGTTTTTT TRBV28 TRBD1 NA TRBJ1-4
CASSLGRANTEAFF TGTGCCAGCAGTTTGGGCAGAGCGAACACTGAAGCTTTCTTT TRBV27 NA NA TRBJ1-1
CASSIDPRRAPVTF TGTGCCAGTAGTATAGATCCCCGCAGGGCGCCGGTCACCTTC TRBV19 NA many TRBJ1-2
CASSLVSSGVDTQYF TGTGCCAGCAGTTTGGTGTCTAGCGGGGTAGATACGCAGTATTTT TRBV28 TRBD2 NA TRBJ2-3
CASIEGVATDTQYF TGTGCCAGCATCGAGGGTGTGGCCACAGATACGCAGTATTTT TRBV7-2 NA NA TRBJ2-3
CASSVLIGGLGTEAFF TGCGCCAGCAGTGTTTTGATAGGAGGGCTCGGGACTGAAGCTTTCTTT TRBV10-2 NA NA TRBJ1-1
CASSGGAGGRVSGNTIYF TGTGCCAGCAGCGGTGGGGCCGGTGGTAGGGTTTCTGGAAACACCATATATTTT TRBV9 NA NA TRBJ1-3
CASSLDFGTSGGISYEQYF TGTGCCAGCAGCTTAGATTTTGGGACTAGCGGGGGTATTTCCTACGAGCAGTACTTC TRBV7-2 TRBD2 NA TRBJ2-7
CASSLLVATNEKLFF TGTGCCAGCAGCTTACTCGTTGCAACTAATGAAAAACTGTTTTTT TRBV7-8 NA NA TRBJ1-4
CASSIAGGGEQYF TGTGCCAGTAGTATAGCGGGAGGCGGGGAGCAGTACTTC TRBV19 TRBD2 NA TRBJ2-7
CASSGVPGQGKGNTGELFF TGCGCCAGCAGCGGAGTCCCGGGACAGGGGAAGGGGAACACCGGGGAGCTGTTTTTT TRBV5-1 TRBD1 NA TRBJ2-2
CASSYEGREDTQYF TGTGCCAGCAGTTACGAGGGGCGGGAAGATACGCAGTATTTT TRBV6-5 NA NA TRBJ2-3
CASSLRVPRSSGANVLTF TGTGCCAGCAGCTTGCGTGTACCGAGGAGCTCTGGGGCCAACGTCCTGACTTTC TRBV11-2 NA NA TRBJ2-6
CASSRYDRPGGKEAFF TGTGCCAGCAGCCGCTATGATCGACCAGGGGGTAAAGAAGCTTTCTTT TRBV7-2 TRBD1 NA TRBJ1-1
CASSLSPQGARREQYF TGTGCCAGCAGTTTATCCCCACAGGGGGCGCGGCGCGAGCAGTACTTC TRBV28 TRBD1 NA TRBJ2-7
CASSLGPTGGGTDTQYF TGTGCCAGCAGCTTAGGGCCGACAGGTGGGGGCACAGATACGCAGTATTTT TRBV7-2 NA NA TRBJ2-3
CASRRDLASSRTGELFF TGTGCCAGCAGAAGGGACTTAGCGAGTTCAAGGACCGGGGAGCTGTTTTTT TRBV7-6 NA NA TRBJ2-2
CASSDIVAEAFF TGTGCCAGCAGCGATATAGTTGCTGAAGCTTTCTTT TRBV3-1/TRBV3-2 NA few TRBJ1-1
CAWLQGYPSSYNEQFF TGTGCCTGGCTTCAGGGCTACCCGAGCTCCTACAATGAGCAGTTCTTC TRBV30 NA NA TRBJ2-1
CASSLDSPEETQYF TGCGCCAGCAGCTTGGACAGCCCCGAAGAGACCCAGTACTTC TRBV5-1 NA NA TRBJ2-5
CASSQDLRGTQYF TGCGCCAGCAGCCAAGATTTGAGAGGGACCCAGTACTTC TRBV4-3 NA NA TRBJ2-5
CASSEWNRGSSYNSPLHF TGTGCCAGCAGCGAGTGGAACAGGGGGAGCTCCTATAATTCACCCCTCCACTTT TRBV3-1/TRBV3-2 TRBD1 NA TRBJ1-6
CASSVTGNTEAFF TGCGCCAGCAGTGTTACAGGGAACACTGAAGCTTTCTTT TRBV10-2 NA NA TRBJ1-1
CASSPRDRGNTEAFF TGTGCCAGCAGTCCCCGGGACAGGGGGAACACTGAAGCTTTCTTT TRBV6-2/TRBV6-3 TRBD1 NA TRBJ1-1
CASSQGTSNTGELFF TGTGCCAGCAGCCAGGGGACCAGCAACACCGGGGAGCTGTTTTTT TRBV5-8 NA NA TRBJ2-2
CASSVEGTLFQETQYF TGTGCCAGCAGCGTAGAAGGGACATTATTTCAAGAGACCCAGTACTTC TRBV9 NA NA TRBJ2-5
CAWGSSGVQETQYF TGTGCCTGGGGATCTAGCGGGGTCCAAGAGACCCAGTACTTC TRBV30 TRBD2 NA TRBJ2-5
CASSPQLQETQYF TGTGCCAGTAGTCCTCAACTCCAAGAGACCCAGTACTTC TRBV19 NA NA TRBJ2-5
CATSGLRTLEQYF TGTGCCACCAGTGGCCTACGAACGCTCGAGCAGTACTTC TRBV24-1 NA NA TRBJ2-7
CASSGPRVGTDTQYF TGTGCCAGTAGTGGCCCCCGGGTCGGCACAGATACGCAGTATTTT TRBV19 NA NA TRBJ2-3
CASSLGLAAYNEQFF TGTGCCAGCAGCTTGGGGCTAGCGGCATACAATGAGCAGTTCTTC TRBV5-4 TRBD2 NA TRBJ2-1
CASSFRPAGSDTQYF TGTGCCAGCAGCTTCCGACCGGCGGGGTCAGATACGCAGTATTTT TRBV5-8 NA NA TRBJ2-3